Detailed here is one TCR beta chain. Germline CDR1 MNHEY, CDR2 SVGAGI. CDR3 size: 15 residues. The V and J ends lost 6 bases and 7 bases respectively, with 19 bases between them. These data come from a study of control samples from healthy donors and cancer patients. Method: immunoSEQ multiplex PCR; TCRdb's copy keeps in-frame clones and lacks some. The table includes roughly 93,000 clones, 85% to 90% detected once. The chain employs TRBV6-5 and TRBJ2-1; tentatively, D is TRBD1 (6 bases). What was sequenced was PBMCs. The clonotype comes from a woman in her 50s with colorectal cancer. CDR3 nucleotides: TGTGCCAGCAGAAACCAGGGGAGTGGGTTAAATGAGCAGTTCTTC. Translated, it gives CASRNQGSGLNEQFF.